This T cell receptor (beta chain) was identified in a study of shared clonotypes between healthy human individuals. Regarding the study as a whole: A few donors held about 4.5% of naive CD4 clonotypes in common. Only blood was sampled, and tissue TCR repertoires likely differ from blood ones.

Using immunoSEQ multiplex PCR, the repertoire was profiled, and TCRdb retains in-frame clones only, with some absent. The sample lists 1.5 million to 1.9 million clones, under 99% occurring once. In regard to this clone: Its antigen remains unidentified.

The germline CDR1 and CDR2 sequences are LGHNA and YSLEER. The CDR3 loop spans 18 amino acids. Trimming took 4 bases from V and 5 from J; bases not matched to a gene: 17. From CD4+ cells came CD45RA+ naive and CD45RA-negative memory subsets. This clonotype was obtained from a man aged 25-45 years in good health. V gene TRBV4-3 combines with J gene TRBJ2-1; TRBD2 aligns across 7 bases. Sequenced: naive CD4+ T cells sorted from blood. This sample's subset: CD45RA+ positively selected. CDR3 in amino acids: CASSLSMPSGIGNNEQFF. CDR3 DNA: TGCGCCAGCAGCCTTAGTATGCCCAGCGGGATAGGTAACAATGAGCAGTTCTTC.